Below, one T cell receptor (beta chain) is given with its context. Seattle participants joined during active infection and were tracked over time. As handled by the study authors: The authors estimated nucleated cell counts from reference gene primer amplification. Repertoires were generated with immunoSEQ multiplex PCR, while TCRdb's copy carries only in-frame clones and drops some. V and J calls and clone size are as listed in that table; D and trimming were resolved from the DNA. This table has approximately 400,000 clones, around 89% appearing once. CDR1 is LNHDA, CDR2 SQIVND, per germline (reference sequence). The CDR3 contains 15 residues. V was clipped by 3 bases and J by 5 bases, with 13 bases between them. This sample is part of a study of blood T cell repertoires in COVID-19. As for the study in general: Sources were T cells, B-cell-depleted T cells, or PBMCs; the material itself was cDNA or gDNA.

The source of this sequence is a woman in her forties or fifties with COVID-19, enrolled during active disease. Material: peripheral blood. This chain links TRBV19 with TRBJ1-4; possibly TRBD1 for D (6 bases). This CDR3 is CASSIPGEENEKLFF. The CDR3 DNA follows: TGTGCCAGTAGTATCCCAGGGGAAGAAAATGAAAAACTGTTTTTT.